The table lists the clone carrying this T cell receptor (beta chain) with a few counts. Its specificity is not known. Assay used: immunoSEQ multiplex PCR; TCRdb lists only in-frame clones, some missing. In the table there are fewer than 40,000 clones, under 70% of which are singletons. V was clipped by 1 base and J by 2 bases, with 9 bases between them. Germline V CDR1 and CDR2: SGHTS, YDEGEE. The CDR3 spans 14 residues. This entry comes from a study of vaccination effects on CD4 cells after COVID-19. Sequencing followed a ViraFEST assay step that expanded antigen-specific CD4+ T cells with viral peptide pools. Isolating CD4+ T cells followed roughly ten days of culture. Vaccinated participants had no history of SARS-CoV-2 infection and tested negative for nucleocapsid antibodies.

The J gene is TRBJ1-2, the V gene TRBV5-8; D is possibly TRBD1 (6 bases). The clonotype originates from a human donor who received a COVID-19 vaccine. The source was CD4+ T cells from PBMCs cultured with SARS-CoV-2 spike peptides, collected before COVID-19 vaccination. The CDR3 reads CASSLWTENYGYTF. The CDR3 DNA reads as TGTGCCAGCAGCTTGTGGACAGAGAACTATGGCTACACCTTC.